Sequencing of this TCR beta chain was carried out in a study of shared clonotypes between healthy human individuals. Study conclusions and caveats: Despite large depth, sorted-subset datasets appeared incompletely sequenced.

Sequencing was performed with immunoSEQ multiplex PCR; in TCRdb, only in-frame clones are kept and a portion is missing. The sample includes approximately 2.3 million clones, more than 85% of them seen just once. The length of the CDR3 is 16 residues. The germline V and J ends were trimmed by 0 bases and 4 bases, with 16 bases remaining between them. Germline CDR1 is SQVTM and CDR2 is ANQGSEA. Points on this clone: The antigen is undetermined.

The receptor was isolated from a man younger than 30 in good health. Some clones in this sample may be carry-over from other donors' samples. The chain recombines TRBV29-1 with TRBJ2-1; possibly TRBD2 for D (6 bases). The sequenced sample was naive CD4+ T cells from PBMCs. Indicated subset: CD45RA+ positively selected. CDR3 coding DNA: TGCAGCGTTGAAGATCTTGGTGGGAGGACATACAATGAGCAGTTCTTC. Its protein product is CSVEDLGGRTYNEQFF.